Below are 29 T cell receptor beta chains sequenced from a single sample in a study of blood T cell repertoires in COVID-19. Profiling relied on immunoSEQ multiplex PCR, and the TCRdb table lists in-frame clones only, not all of them. Here the sample spans approximately 120,000 clones, roughly 80% being singletons. Sequencing was performed on peripheral blood. These TCRs come from a human donor in a cohort sampled during active COVID-19.

The chain has TRBV18 and TRBJ1-4, with 8 bases matching TRBD1. Per germline, CDR1 KGHSH and CDR2 LQKENI. The CDR3 is made up of 14 amino acids. The junction had 5 bases not matched to a gene; V was cut back by 5 bases and J by 6 bases. CDR3 coding DNA: TGTGCCAGCTCAAGCAGGGGGCAGGATGAAAAACTGTTTTTT. Translated, it gives CASSSRGQDEKLFF.

The sample holds one count of this clone. J is TRBJ2-3 and V is TRBV27; 8 bases agree with TRBD1. V trimming: 6 bases; J trimming: 7 bases; junction bases outside the gene matches: 18. The CDR3 runs to 17 residues. Germline assignment: CDR1 MNHEY and CDR2 SMNVEV (reference sequence). The CDR3 DNA sequence: TGTGCCAGCAGCCCCCGTGGGAGACAGGGGTATGGAAATACGCAGTATTTT. Protein product: CASSPRGRQGYGNTQYF.

In its sample, this clone was seen a few times. V usage is TRBV2 and J usage is TRBJ2-7; D may be TRBD1 (6 bases). Trimming stripped 4 bases from V and 0 bases from J, with 13 bases between. Per germline, CDR1 SNHLY and CDR2 FYNNEI. This CDR3 is 15 amino acids long. For the CDR3, the DNA is TGTGCCAGCAGTGTCTCACAGGGAGACTCCTACGAGCAGTACTTC. It yields the protein CASSVSQGDSYEQYF.

The chain couples TRBV12-2 to TRBJ2-2; TRBD2, the D gene given by the table, was not confirmed from the DNA. TRBV12-2 is annotated as a pseudogene. CDR3 length: 17 amino acids. The CDR3 nucleotides read TGTGCAAGTCGCTTAGCTCACACGAGGGAAAGTACCGGGGAGCTGTTTTTT. Translation: CASRLAHTRESTGELFF.

This chain connects TRBV5-6 to TRBJ1-1, with D unresolved. The length of the CDR3 is 13 residues. V lost 3 bases and J 5 bases, leaving 11 bases between the germline ends. Germline V CDR1 and CDR2: SGHDT, YYEEEE. CDR3 DNA sequence: TGTGCCAGCAGCTCGTGGGAGAATACTGAAGCTTTCTTT. Its translation is CASSSWENTEAFF.

The chain is built from TRBV11-1 and TRBJ2-3; D not certain. V was cut by 3 bases and J by 0 bases, with 7 bases left in between. Germline CDR1 reads SGHAT; CDR2 reads FQDESV (reference sequence). This CDR3 is 14 amino acids long. Here the CDR3 DNA reads TGTGCCAGCAGCTTCGGCAGGAGCACAGATACGCAGTATTTT. Protein: CASSFGRSTDTQYF.

Regarding this clone: Additional DNA sequences in this sample encode the identical CDR3. The gene calls are TRBV6-6 and TRBJ1-2; weak D call: TRBD1 (5 bases). Per germline, CDR1 MNHNY and CDR2 SVGAGI (reference sequence). This CDR3 is built from 12 residues. Trimming removed 7 bases at V and 5 bases at J, with 11 bases between. CDR3 protein: CASITGEYGYTF. DNA of the CDR3: TGTGCCAGCATAACGGGGGAGTATGGCTACACCTTC.

This sequence joins TRBV28 and TRBJ2-2; TRBD1 is a possible D gene (6 bases). Trimming stripped 4 bases from V and 4 bases from J, with 16 bases between. The length of the CDR3 is 16 residues. Germline V lookup: CDR1 MDHEN, CDR2 SYDVKM. The CDR3 DNA sequence: TGTGCCAGCAGTTATCTAGAGGACAGCTCCACCGGGGAGCTGTTTTTT. Translated, it gives CASSYLEDSSTGELFF.

CDR3: CASSEKARGTYEQYF. The DNA of the CDR3 is TGTGCCAGCAGTGAAAAAGCCAGGGGTACCTACGAGCAGTACTTC. V gene TRBV6-1 combines with J gene TRBJ2-7; TRBD1 is a possible D gene (6 bases). V gave up 2 bases and J gave up 2 bases, with 13 bases separating them. CDR3 length equals 15 residues. The germline V gene encodes CDR1 MNHNS and CDR2 SASEGT.

The J gene is TRBJ2-2, the V gene TRBV5-1; no clear D. Germline loops: CDR1 SGHRS, CDR2 YFSETQ. Trimming took off 1 base at V and 8 bases at J, with 9 bases between the two ends. This CDR3 has 13 amino acids. CDR3 residues: CASSLRFEGELFF. CDR3 in DNA: TGCGCCAGCAGCTTGCGGTTCGAGGGGGAGCTGTTTTTT.

This chain connects TRBV6-2 or TRBV6-3 to TRBJ1-2, with no clear D. Trimming shortened V by 6 bases and J by 5 bases, and 16 bases separated the two germline ends. The CDR3 has 14 amino acids. CDR1 MNHEY and CDR2 SVGEGT come from the germline V gene. The CDR3 here is CASSLSPRRYGYTF. The CDR3 coding sequence is TGTGCCAGCAGCCTGAGTCCGCGTCGTTATGGCTACACCTTC.

The CDR3 loop reads CATATGDSPLHF. DNA of the CDR3: TGTGCCACGGCGACAGGGGATTCACCCCTCCACTTT. V and J are TRBV27 and TRBJ1-6, with 8 bases that match TRBD1. CDR3 length equals 12 residues. Germline V gene data show CDR1 as MNHEY and CDR2 as SMNVEV (reference sequence). V was pared by 10 bases and J by 8 bases, with 4 bases of the junction left unmatched.

This clone appeared a few times. The chain employs TRBV7-9 and TRBJ2-7; 7 nucleotides match TRBD2. This CDR3 is 14 amino acids long. After removal of 6 bases from V and 2 bases from J, the junction contained 7 bases not matched to a gene. Germline loops: CDR1 SEHNR, CDR2 FQNEAQ (reference sequence). CDR3 loop: CASRSAGEPYEQYF. The CDR3 region has the DNA TGTGCCAGCAGGTCCGCGGGAGAACCCTACGAGCAGTACTTC. The complete variable domain, with remaining parts taken from reference TRBV7-9 and TRBJ2-7, reads DTGVSQNPRHKITKRGQNVTFRCDPISEHNRLYWYRQTLGQGPEFLTYFQNEAQLEKSRLLSDRFSAERPKGSFSTLEIQRTEQGDSAMYLCASRSAGEPYEQYFGPGTRLTVT.

This clone has a handful of counts. The rearrangement uses TRBV6-2 or TRBV6-3 and TRBJ2-4; D ambiguous. CDR1 is MNHEY, CDR2 SVGEGT, per germline. The V gene lost 5 bases and the J gene lost 2 bases, with 16 bases spanning the gap. The CDR3 is 16 residues long. The CDR3 region is CASSPGRGLPKNIQYF. The CDR3 nucleotides are TGTGCCAGCAGTCCCGGTAGAGGTTTGCCCAAAAACATTCAGTACTTC.

The chain has TRBV12-3 or TRBV12-4 and TRBJ2-5; possibly TRBD2 for D (5 bases). CDR3 size: 13 residues. The V gene lost 3 bases and the J gene lost 5 bases, with 10 bases spanning the gap. This chain's CDR3 is CASSLGALETQYF. The DNA of the CDR3 is TGTGCCAGCAGTTTGGGAGCCCTCGAGACCCAGTACTTC.

The chain uses TRBV6-2 or TRBV6-3 and TRBJ1-6; 7 nucleotides align to TRBD1. V was pared by 2 bases and J by 9 bases, with 4 bases of the junction left unmatched. Germline V gene sequence: CDR1 MNHEY, CDR2 SVGEGT. This CDR3 comprises 14 residues. The CDR3 DNA follows: TGTGCCAGCAGTTACCACCAGGGGGGTTCACCCCTCCACTTT. Translated, it gives CASSYHQGGSPLHF.

The chain joins TRBV2 to TRBJ1-1; D remains ambiguous. Germline lookup yields CDR1 SNHLY and CDR2 FYNNEI. This CDR3 has 14 residues. The ends were cut back, 2 bases at V and 0 bases at J, with 7 bases in the middle. The CDR3 nucleotides are TGTGCCAGCAGTGAACGTTCTATGAACACTGAAGCTTTCTTT. Translated: CASSERSMNTEAFF.

A note on this clone: At one of its ends the junction is not consistent with the germline gene, which may arise from a read error. V and J are TRBV6-5 and TRBJ2-7; 10 positions agree with TRBD2. Germline values: CDR1 MNHEY, CDR2 SVGAGI. The CDR3 has 15 amino acids. In DNA form, the CDR3 reads TGTGTCAGCAGCCAAGGACTAGCGGATACCTACGAGCAGTACTTC. This gives the protein CVSSQGLADTYEQYF.

This clone has only a few counts. The rearrangement joins TRBV6-2 or TRBV6-3 to TRBJ2-7; the match to TRBD1 covers 8 bases. The CDR3 has 15 residues. Germline assignment: CDR1 MNHEY and CDR2 SVGEGT. Germline trimming cut 4 bases from V and 0 bases from J; bases unmatched to any gene: 5. CDR3 sequence: CASSLTGVGSYEQYF. The CDR3, as DNA: TGTGCCAGCAGTTTGACAGGGGTGGGCTCCTACGAGCAGTACTTC.

The rearrangement joins TRBV29-1 to TRBJ1-1; 10 positions match TRBD1. The ends lost 6 bases at V and 0 bases at J; junction bases unmatched: 7. Germline CDR1 and CDR2: SQVTM and ANQGSEA. The length of the CDR3 is 15 residues. The CDR3 nucleotides are TGCAGCGTCAGACAGGGGGCAGGGATGAACACTGAAGCTTTCTTT. Translated, it gives CSVRQGAGMNTEAFF.

The genes are TRBV5-3 and TRBJ1-1, with a tentative D call TRBD1 (6 bases). TRBV5-3 is an ORF for which the function is uncertain. Trimming pared 3 bases from V and 0 bases from J, leaving 15 bases between. This CDR3 has 16 residues. CDR3 residues: CARSYTGFEMNTEAFF. As DNA, the CDR3 is TGTGCCAGAAGCTACACAGGGTTTGAGATGAACACTGAAGCTTTCTTT.

This chain links TRBV7-2 with TRBJ1-5; a possible D gene is TRBD1 (5 bases). Deletions cut 2 bases from V and 1 base from J, with 18 bases between. The CDR3 is 18 residues long. CDR1 and CDR2 from the germline V gene are SGHTA and FQGNSA. CDR3 bases: TGTGCCAGCAGCTTAAGGCCCTTGTTAGGGGTGAGCAATCAGCCCCAGCATTTT. This codes for CASSLRPLLGVSNQPQHF.

CDR3 loop: CASSTTGSTDTQYF. In DNA, the CDR3 is TGTGCCAGCAGCACGACAGGATCCACAGATACGCAGTATTTT. The chain employs TRBV9 and TRBJ2-3; a possible D gene is TRBD1 (6 bases). The CDR3 extends over 14 amino acids. CDR1 and CDR2 (germline): SGDLS, YYNGEE. V was cut by 4 bases and J by 2 bases, with 11 bases left in between.

This clone has just one count. The chain couples TRBV11-2 to TRBJ2-5, with D unclear. Germline-derived CDR1 and CDR2 are SGHAT and FQNNGV. This CDR3 is built from 15 residues. With 6 bases removed from V and 2 bases from J, the gap between germline ends came to 16 bases. The CDR3 coding sequence is TGTGCCAGCAGTCTCCTCCGTTTATCTCAAGAGACCCAGTACTTC. Its protein is CASSLLRLSQETQYF.

The chain employs TRBV5-1 and TRBJ2-1, with D perhaps matching TRBD2 (6 bases). V lost 2 bases, J lost 2 bases, and 8 bases lay in between. Germline V CDR1 and CDR2: SGHRS, YFSETQ. The CDR3 runs to 14 residues. CDR3 sequence: CASSFSGTYNEQFF. In nucleotides, the CDR3 is TGCGCCAGCAGCTTTAGCGGAACCTACAATGAGCAGTTCTTC.

The chain links TRBV18 to TRBJ2-1, with D perhaps TRBD1 (6 bases). The CDR3 loop spans 18 amino acids. The V end lost 4 bases, the J end lost 1 base, and 20 bases lay between the germline ends. Germline loops: CDR1 KGHSH, CDR2 LQKENI. The CDR3 sequence: CASSLNPGQPRSYNEQFF. In nucleotides, the CDR3 is TGTGCCAGCTCACTTAACCCAGGACAGCCAAGGTCCTACAATGAGCAGTTCTTC.

V and J are TRBV6-5 and TRBJ1-3; D is unresolved. With 5 bases removed from V and 1 base from J, the gap between germline ends came to 6 bases. The CDR3 spans 13 residues. The germline V gene encodes CDR1 MNHEY and CDR2 SVGAGI. The CDR3 coding sequence is TGTGCCAGCAGTAACTTATCTGGAAACACCATATATTTT. Translation gives CASSNLSGNTIYF.

This clone is a singleton in its sample. This chain connects TRBV28 to TRBJ2-1; D is undetermined. CDR3 length equals 11 residues. Germline V lookup: CDR1 MDHEN, CDR2 SYDVKM. V dropped 7 bases and J dropped 6 bases, with 7 bases sitting between them. The CDR3 region is CASTAFNEQFF. DNA for the CDR3: TGTGCCAGCACCGCGTTCAATGAGCAGTTCTTC.

The chain has TRBV7-6 and TRBJ2-7; tentatively, D is TRBD2 (5 bases). CDR1 SGHVS and CDR2 FNYEAQ come from the germline V gene. V shed 5 bases and J shed 6 bases, with 17 bases lying between them. CDR3 size: 14 residues. The CDR3 here is CASSPTNTAREQYF. The CDR3 DNA follows: TGTGCCAGCAGCCCGACTAATACGGCTCGCGAGCAGTACTTC.